This T cell receptor (beta chain) originates from a study of T cell responses to AZD1222 COVID-19 vaccine. Notes on this clone: Its specificity is not known.

This table comes from immunoSEQ multiplex PCR, and its TCRdb copy is limited to in-frame clones, with some not included. Of 150,000 to 200,000 clones listed, under 95% were seen once; the top ten hold under 1.2%. Study-level findings and limits: Sampling captured repertoires only after the peak T cell response. Of spike-specific TCRs, nearly half reportedly target regions left unmutated in variants. Clonal diversity was possibly underestimated, and the donors were mostly white British, with more females. It was only a handful of AZD1222 recipients who were seropositive at baseline.

The CDR3 length is 16 residues. Trimming stripped 5 bases from V and 0 bases from J, with 16 bases between. Germline CDR1 and CDR2: MNHEY and SMNVEV (reference sequence). This receptor was obtained from an adult who received the AZD1222 COVID-19 vaccine. The source was peripheral blood, collected 28 days after the second AZD1222 dose. The gene calls are TRBV27 and TRBJ1-2, with D perhaps matching TRBD1 (6 bases). In DNA form, the CDR3 reads TGTGCCAGCAGTCAAAGGGGGGGGAAGTCTAACTATGGCTACACCTTC. Translated, it gives CASSQRGGKSNYGYTF.